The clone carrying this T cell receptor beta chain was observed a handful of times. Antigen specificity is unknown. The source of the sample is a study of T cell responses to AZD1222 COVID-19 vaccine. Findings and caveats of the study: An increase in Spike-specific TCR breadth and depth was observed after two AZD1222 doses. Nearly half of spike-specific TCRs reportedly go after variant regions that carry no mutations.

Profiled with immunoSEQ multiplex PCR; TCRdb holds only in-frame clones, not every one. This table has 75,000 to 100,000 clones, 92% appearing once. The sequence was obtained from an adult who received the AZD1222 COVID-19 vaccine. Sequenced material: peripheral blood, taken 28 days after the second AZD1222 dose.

The CDR3 DNA follows: TGCGCCAGCAGCCAAGAGCAGGGGCTGATCGGGGGAACTGAAGCTTTCTTT. Its protein is CASSQEQGLIGGTEAFF. The V gene is TRBV4-1, the J gene TRBJ1-1, with a possible D match to TRBD1 (6 bases). Germline CDR1 and CDR2: MGHRA and YSYEKL. Between the trimmed V and J ends, which lost 0 bases and 5 bases, there was a span of 19 bases. The CDR3 spans 17 residues.